These 9 T cell receptor beta chains share one sample of origin, sequenced in a study of identical twins listed by TCRdb under 2016. Receptors were amplified or captured by 5' RACE. Sequenced on an Illumina HiSeq 2000. TCRdb took the public reads, trimmed them with fastp at Q25, ran MiXCR for clone calling and kept in-frame beta chains. Each CDR3 protein appears once, grouped with its most common genes and DNA. The sample includes about 890,000 distinct CDR3 sequences, with about 12% observed a single time. The top ten hold around 1.6% of the sample. Another study also made use of these data, one on yellow fever vaccine responses in identical twins.

Sequenced: PBMCs. These receptors came from a young woman in good health.

The V and J genes are TRBV28 and TRBJ1-5, with D unresolved. Germline loops: CDR1 MDHEN, CDR2 SYDVKM. V lost 0 bases and J lost 0, with 9 bases in between. The length of the CDR3 is 16 residues. The CDR3 region has the DNA TGTGCCAGCAGTTTATGGGCGGAGGGTAGCAATCAGCCCCAGCATTTT. Protein sequence: CASSLWAEGSNQPQHF. Supplemented by reference TRBV28 and TRBJ1-5, the full variable domain reads DVKVTQSSRYLVKRTGEKVFLECVQDMDHENMFWYRQDPGLGLRLIYFSYDVKMKEKGDIPEGYSVSREKKERFSLILESASTNQTSMYLCASSLWAEGSNQPQHFGDGTRLSIL.

The sample holds a few counts of this clonotype. V and J are TRBV7-3 and TRBJ2-1, with TRBD1 identical over 9 bases. From germline, CDR1 is SGHTA and CDR2 FQGTGA. The J segment lost 8 bases and the V segment lost 3 bases, leaving 11 bases of the junction unmatched. This CDR3 comprises 16 residues. The CDR3 sequence: CASSFFTWDRAHEQFF. The DNA of the CDR3 is TGTGCCAGCAGCTTCTTTACATGGGACAGGGCGCATGAGCAGTTCTTC.

The chain uses TRBV20-1 and TRBJ2-3; possibly TRBD1 or TRBD2 for D (6 bases each). The CDR3 runs 14 residues. Trimming removed 1 base at V and 3 bases at J, with 11 bases between. CDR1 and CDR2 from the germline V gene are DFQATT and SNEGSKA (reference sequence). CDR3 sequence: CSARGGAGTDTQYF. The CDR3 DNA sequence: TGCAGTGCTAGAGGGGGGGCGGGGACAGATACGCAGTATTTT.

The chain employs TRBV7-2 and TRBJ1-2, with a possible D match to TRBD1 (5 bases). Germline CDR1 SGHTA, CDR2 FQGNSA. V was cut by 2 bases and J by 3 bases, with 10 bases left in between. The CDR3 loop spans 14 amino acids. This CDR3 is CASSLTRDDYGYTF. The CDR3 region has the DNA TGTGCCAGCAGCTTAACCAGGGATGACTATGGCTACACCTTC.

The chain uses TRBV3-1 and TRBJ1-2; a possible D gene is TRBD1 (6 bases). The CDR3 length is 15 residues. CDR1 and CDR2 (germline): LGHDT, YNNKEL (reference sequence). Trimming removed 3 bases from V and 4 bases from J, with 15 bases in between. The DNA for the CDR3 is TGTGCCAGCAGCCAGACAGGTACAAGGGGCTATGGCTACACCTTC. Translating gives CASSQTGTRGYGYTF.

This clonotype has a handful of counts. The gene calls are TRBV28 and TRBJ2-3; TRBD2 matches at 14 bases. J was trimmed by 4 bases and V by 0 bases; bases with no gene match: 12. The CDR3 contains 20 residues. CDR1 MDHEN and CDR2 SYDVKM come from the germline V gene. The CDR3 DNA sequence: TGTGCCAGCAGTTTATGGGAGACTAGCGGGGGGGCCCCTGGGGCAGATACGCAGTATTTT. Protein product: CASSLWETSGGAPGADTQYF.

The CDR3 region is CASSLSQGFAGELFF. As DNA, the CDR3 is TGTGCCAGCAGCTTAAGCCAGGGTTTCGCCGGGGAGCTGTTTTTT. The rearrangement joins TRBV7-7 to TRBJ2-2, with TRBD1 as a possible D gene (5 bases). Trimming pared 2 bases from V and 6 bases from J, leaving 13 bases between. Germline V gene sequence: CDR1 SSHAT, CDR2 FNYEAQ (reference sequence). The CDR3 sequence is 15 residues long.

The rearrangement links TRBV2 to TRBJ2-3; no reliable D call. Germline lookup yields CDR1 SNHLY and CDR2 FYNNEI. CDR3 size: 16 residues. With 3 bases removed from V and 3 bases from J, the gap between germline ends came to 16 bases. CDR3 loop: CASSEISKLVTDTQYF. As DNA, the CDR3 is TGTGCCAGCAGTGAGATCAGTAAGCTAGTAACAGATACGCAGTATTTT.

This sequence joins TRBV20-1 and TRBJ2-3; 10 nucleotides line up with TRBD1. The CDR3 loop spans 14 amino acids. After removal of 7 bases from V and 2 bases from J, the junction contained 6 bases not matched to a gene. Germline CDR1 is DFQATT and CDR2 is SNEGSKA (reference sequence). CDR3: CSGPGQGNTDTQYF. CDR3 coding DNA: TGCAGTGGCCCGGGACAGGGGAACACAGATACGCAGTATTTT.